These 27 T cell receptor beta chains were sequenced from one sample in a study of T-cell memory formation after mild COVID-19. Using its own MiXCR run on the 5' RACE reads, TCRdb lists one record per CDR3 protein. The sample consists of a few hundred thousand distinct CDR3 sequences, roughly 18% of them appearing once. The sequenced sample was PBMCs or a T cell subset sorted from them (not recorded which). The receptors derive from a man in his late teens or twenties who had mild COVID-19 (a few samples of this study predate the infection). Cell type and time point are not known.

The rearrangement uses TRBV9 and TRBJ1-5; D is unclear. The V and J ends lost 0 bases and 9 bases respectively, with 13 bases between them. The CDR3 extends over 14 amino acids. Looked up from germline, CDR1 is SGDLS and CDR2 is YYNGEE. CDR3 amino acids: CASSVGDGLGPQHF. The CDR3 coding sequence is TGTGCCAGCAGCGTAGGCGACGGACTTGGGCCCCAGCATTTT.

CDR3 DNA: TGTGCCAGCAGCGTCGGTGTGCTAGCGGGGGATGAGACCCAGTACTTC. This sequence encodes CASSVGVLAGDETQYF. The gene calls are TRBV9 and TRBJ2-5, with TRBD2 matching over 10 bases. CDR3 length equals 16 residues. Germline V gene lookup returns CDR1 SGDLS and CDR2 YYNGEE. The V and J ends lost 2 bases and 5 bases, in that order; junction bases with no gene match: 9.

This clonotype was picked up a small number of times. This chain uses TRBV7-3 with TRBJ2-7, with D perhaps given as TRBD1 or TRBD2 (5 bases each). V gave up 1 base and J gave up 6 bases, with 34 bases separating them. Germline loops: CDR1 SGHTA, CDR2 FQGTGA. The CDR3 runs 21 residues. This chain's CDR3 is CASSLIGKGCFPPYRIREQYV. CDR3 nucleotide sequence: TGTGCCAGCAGCTTAATCGGGAAGGGGTGTTTCCCTCCCTACAGGATCCGCGAGCAGTACGTC.

The CDR3 DNA reads as TGTGCCTGGAGCCCAAGGGAGACCCAGTACTTC. It encodes CAWSPRETQYF. The chain couples TRBV30 to TRBJ2-5, with unresolved D. V lost 3 bases, J lost 5 bases, and 7 bases lay in between. Germline V lookup: CDR1 GTSNPN, CDR2 SVGIG (reference sequence). This CDR3 contains 11 residues.

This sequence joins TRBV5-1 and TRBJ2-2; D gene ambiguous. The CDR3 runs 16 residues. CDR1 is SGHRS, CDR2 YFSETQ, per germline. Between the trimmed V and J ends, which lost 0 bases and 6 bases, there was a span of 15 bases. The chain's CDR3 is CASSLADGFVAGELFF. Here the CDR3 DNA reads TGCGCCAGCAGCTTGGCGGACGGGTTCGTCGCCGGGGAGCTGTTTTTT. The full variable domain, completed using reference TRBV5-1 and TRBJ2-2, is KAGVTQTPRYLIKTRGQQVTLSCSPISGHRSVSWYQQTPGQGLQFLFEYFSETQRNKGNFPGRFSGRQFSNSRSEMNVSTLELGDSALYLCASSLADGFVAGELFFGEGSRLTVL.

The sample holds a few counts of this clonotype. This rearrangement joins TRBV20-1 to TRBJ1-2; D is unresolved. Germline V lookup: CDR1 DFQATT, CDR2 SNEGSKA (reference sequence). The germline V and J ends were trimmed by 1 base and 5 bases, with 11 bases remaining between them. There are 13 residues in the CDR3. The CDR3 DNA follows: TGCAGTGCTAGAGTGGGAGGGTTATATGGCTACACCTTC. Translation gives CSARVGGLYGYTF.

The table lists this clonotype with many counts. CDR3 protein: CASSFQGSVNEQFF. In DNA form, the CDR3 reads TGTGCCAGCAGCTTTCAGGGGTCGGTCAATGAGCAGTTCTTC. The J gene is TRBJ2-1, the V gene TRBV7-8; the D gene is possibly TRBD1 (6 bases). The CDR3 length is 14 residues. Germline V gene lookup returns CDR1 SGHVS and CDR2 FQNEAQ. V was cut by 3 bases and J by 6 bases, with 12 bases left in between.

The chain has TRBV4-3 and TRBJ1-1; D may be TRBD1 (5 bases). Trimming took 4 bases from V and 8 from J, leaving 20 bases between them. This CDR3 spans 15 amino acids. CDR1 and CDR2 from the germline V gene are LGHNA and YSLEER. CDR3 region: CASSPSGTPGVEAFF. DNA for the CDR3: TGCGCCAGCAGCCCCTCCGGGACTCCCGGTGTGGAAGCTTTCTTT.

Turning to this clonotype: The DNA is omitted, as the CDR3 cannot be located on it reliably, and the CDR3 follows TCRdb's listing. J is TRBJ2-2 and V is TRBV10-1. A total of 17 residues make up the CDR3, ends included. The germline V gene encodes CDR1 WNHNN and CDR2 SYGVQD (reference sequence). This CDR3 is CASLRPRFYGKPGSCFF.

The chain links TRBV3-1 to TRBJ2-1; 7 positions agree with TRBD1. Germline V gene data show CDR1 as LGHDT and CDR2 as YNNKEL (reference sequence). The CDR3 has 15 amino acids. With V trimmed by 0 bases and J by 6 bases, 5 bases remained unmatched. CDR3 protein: CASSQDRGPGNEQFF. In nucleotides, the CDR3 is TGTGCCAGCAGCCAAGATAGGGGGCCGGGCAATGAGCAGTTCTTC.

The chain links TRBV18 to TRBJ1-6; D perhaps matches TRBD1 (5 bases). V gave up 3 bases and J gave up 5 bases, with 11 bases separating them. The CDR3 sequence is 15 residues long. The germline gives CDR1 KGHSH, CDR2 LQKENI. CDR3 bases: TGTGCCAGCTCACCCGGCCAACAGGATAATTCACCCCTCCACTTT. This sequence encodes CASSPGQQDNSPLHF.

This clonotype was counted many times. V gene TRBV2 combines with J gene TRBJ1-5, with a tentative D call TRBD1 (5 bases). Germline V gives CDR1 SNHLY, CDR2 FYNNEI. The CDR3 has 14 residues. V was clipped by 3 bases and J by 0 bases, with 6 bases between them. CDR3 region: CASSDRDSNQPQHF. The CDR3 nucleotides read TGTGCCAGCAGTGACAGGGATAGCAATCAGCCCCAGCATTTT.

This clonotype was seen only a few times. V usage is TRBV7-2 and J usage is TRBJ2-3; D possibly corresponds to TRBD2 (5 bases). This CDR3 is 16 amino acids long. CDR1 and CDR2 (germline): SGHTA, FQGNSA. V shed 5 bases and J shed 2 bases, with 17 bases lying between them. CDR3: CASSIQAVTITDTQYF. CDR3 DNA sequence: TGTGCCAGCAGCATCCAAGCGGTGACGATCACAGATACGCAGTATTTT. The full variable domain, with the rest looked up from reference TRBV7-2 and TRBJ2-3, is GAGVSQSPSNKVTEKGKDVELRCDPISGHTALYWYRQSLGQGLEFLIYFQGNSAPDKSGLPSDRFSAERTGGSVSTLTIQRTQQEDSAVYLCASSIQAVTITDTQYFGPGTRLTVL.

CDR3 residues: CSASPGGALETQYF. DNA of the CDR3: TGCAGTGCTTCCCCAGGGGGGGCCCTCGAGACCCAGTACTTC. This chain links TRBV20-1 with TRBJ2-5; D tentatively reads TRBD1 or TRBD2 (7 bases each). The CDR3 covers 14 residues. The germline V gene has CDR1 DFQATT and CDR2 SNEGSKA (reference sequence). The V and J ends lost 5 bases and 5 bases respectively, with 18 bases between them.

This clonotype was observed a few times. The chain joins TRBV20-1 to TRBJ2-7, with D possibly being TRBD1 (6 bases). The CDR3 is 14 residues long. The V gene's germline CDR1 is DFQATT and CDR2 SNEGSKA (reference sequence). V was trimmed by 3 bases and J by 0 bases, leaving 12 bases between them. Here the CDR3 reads CSARHRESSYEQYV. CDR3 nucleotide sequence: TGCAGTGCTAGGCACAGGGAGAGCTCCTACGAGCAGTACGTC.

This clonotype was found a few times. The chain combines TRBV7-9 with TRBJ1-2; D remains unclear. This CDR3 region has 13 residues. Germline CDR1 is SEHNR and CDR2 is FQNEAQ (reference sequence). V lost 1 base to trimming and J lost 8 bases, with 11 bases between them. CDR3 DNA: TGTGCCAGCAGCTTAGAAGCGGGGAGAGGCTACACCTTC. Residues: CASSLEAGRGYTF.

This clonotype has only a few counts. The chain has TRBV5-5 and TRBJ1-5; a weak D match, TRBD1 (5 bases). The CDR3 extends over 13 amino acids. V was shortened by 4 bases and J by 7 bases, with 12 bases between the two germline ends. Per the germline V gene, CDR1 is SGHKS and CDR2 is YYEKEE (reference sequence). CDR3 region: CASSIDSIQPQHF. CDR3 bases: TGTGCCAGCAGCATTGACAGCATCCAGCCCCAGCATTTT.

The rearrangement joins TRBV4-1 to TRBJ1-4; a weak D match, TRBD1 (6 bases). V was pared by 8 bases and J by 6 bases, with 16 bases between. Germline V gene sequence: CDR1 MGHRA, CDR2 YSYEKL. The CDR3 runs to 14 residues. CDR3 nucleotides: TGCGCCAGCGCCTCGCGAGGGGGGGATGAAAAACTGTTTTTT. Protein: CASASRGGDEKLFF.

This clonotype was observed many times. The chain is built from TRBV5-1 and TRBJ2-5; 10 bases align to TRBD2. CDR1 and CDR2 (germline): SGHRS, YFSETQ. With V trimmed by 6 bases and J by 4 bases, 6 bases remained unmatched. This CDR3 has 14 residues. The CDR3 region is CASTPGLARETQYF. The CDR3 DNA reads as TGCGCCAGCACCCCGGGACTAGCGAGAGAGACCCAGTACTTC.

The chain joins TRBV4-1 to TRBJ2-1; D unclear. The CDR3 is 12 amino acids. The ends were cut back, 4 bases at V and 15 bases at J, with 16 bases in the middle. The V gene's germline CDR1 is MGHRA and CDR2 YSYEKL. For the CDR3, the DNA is TGCGCCAGCAGCCTTGTCGGGTCCTCCCTGTTCTTC. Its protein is CASSLVGSSLFF.

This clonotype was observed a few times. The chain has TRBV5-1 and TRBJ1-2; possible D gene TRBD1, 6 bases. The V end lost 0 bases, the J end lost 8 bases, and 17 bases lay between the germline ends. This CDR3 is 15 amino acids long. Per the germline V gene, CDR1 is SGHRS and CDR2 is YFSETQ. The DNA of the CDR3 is TGCGCCAGCAGCTTGGGGGACATCTTCTCGCGGGGCTACACCTTC. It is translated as CASSLGDIFSRGYTF.

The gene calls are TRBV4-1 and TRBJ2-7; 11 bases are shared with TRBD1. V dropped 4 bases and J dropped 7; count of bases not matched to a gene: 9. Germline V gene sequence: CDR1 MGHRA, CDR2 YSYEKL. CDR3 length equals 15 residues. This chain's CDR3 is CASSRGVDRGREQYF. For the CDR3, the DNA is TGCGCCAGCAGCCGTGGGGTGGACAGGGGGCGAGAGCAGTACTTC.

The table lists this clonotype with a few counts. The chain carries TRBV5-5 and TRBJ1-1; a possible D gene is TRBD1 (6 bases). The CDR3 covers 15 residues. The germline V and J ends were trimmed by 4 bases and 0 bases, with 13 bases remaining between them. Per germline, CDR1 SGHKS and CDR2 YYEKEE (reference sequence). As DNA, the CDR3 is TGTGCCAGCAGCCGGAAGGCAGGGGTGAACACTGAAGCTTTCTTT. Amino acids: CASSRKAGVNTEAFF.

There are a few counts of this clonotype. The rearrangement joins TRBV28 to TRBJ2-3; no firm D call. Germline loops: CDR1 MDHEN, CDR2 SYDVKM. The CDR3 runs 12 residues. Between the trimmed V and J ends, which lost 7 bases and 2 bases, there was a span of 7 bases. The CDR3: CASNQITDTQYF. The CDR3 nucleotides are TGTGCCAGCAACCAGATCACAGATACGCAGTATTTT.

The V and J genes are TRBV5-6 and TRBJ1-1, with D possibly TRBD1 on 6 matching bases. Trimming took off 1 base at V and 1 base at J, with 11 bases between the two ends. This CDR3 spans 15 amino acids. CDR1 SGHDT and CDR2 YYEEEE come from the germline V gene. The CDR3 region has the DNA TGTGCCAGCAGCTTGTACGACAGGCGGAACACTGAAGCTTTCTTT. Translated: CASSLYDRRNTEAFF.

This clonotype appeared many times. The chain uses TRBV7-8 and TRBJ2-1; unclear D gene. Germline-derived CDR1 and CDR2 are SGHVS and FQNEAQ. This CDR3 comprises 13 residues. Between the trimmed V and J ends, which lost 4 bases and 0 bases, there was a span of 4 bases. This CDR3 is CASSSGSYNEQFF. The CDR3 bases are TGTGCCAGCAGCTCTGGCTCCTACAATGAGCAGTTCTTC.

The CDR3, as DNA: TGCGCCAGCAGCCAAGTACAGAGGAACACTGAAGCTTTCTTT. It translates to CASSQVQRNTEAFF. The rearrangement uses TRBV4-1 and TRBJ1-1; no clear D. Germline V gene data show CDR1 as MGHRA and CDR2 as YSYEKL. There are 14 residues in the CDR3. The V and J ends lost 1 base and 1 base respectively, with 7 bases between them.